This T cell receptor beta chain was sequenced for a study of blood T cells in healthy people across ages. A J-beta primer mix and a sample-barcoded 5' primer were used in a second PCR of roughly 7 to 12 cycles. TCRdb redid the calling of the 5' RACE reads with MiXCR, one entry per CDR3 protein. Among more than 1.4 million distinct CDR3 sequences listed, around two fifths were seen once. The sample holds a few counts of this clonotype. Germline assignment: CDR1 SGHRS and CDR2 YFSETQ. This CDR3 spans 13 amino acids. Trimming took off 3 bases at V and 4 bases at J, with 10 bases between the two ends. The TCR was taken from a woman in her late teens or twenties in good health. The V gene is TRBV5-1, the J gene TRBJ1-2; the D is unclear. The sample was blood. CDR3 nucleotide sequence: TGCGCCAGCAGCTCCGATGCCCTCTATGGCTACACCTTC. Translation: CASSSDALYGYTF. Using reference TRBV5-1 and TRBJ1-2 for the parts outside the CDR3, the full variable domain is KAGVTQTPRYLIKTRGQQVTLSCSPISGHRSVSWYQQTPGQGLQFLFEYFSETQRNKGNFPGRFSGRQFSNSRSEMNVSTLELGDSALYLCASSSDALYGYTFGSGTRLTVV.